The clone carrying this TCR beta chain was counted a few times. Its antigen is unidentified. TCRdb recomputed calls from the reads with MiXCR, one row per CDR3 protein. Of about 340,000 distinct CDR3 sequences listed, under 35% are singletons. The data were obtained in a study of T cell repertoires in cytomegalovirus infection. Study information: HLA-B-restricted CMV epitopes that are well studied were used alongside recently identified HLA-C-restricted ones. Matching HLA type and CMV infection were both indicated by public TCR beta signatures.

Overall study results and limits: Ex vivo, HLA-C-restricted CMV-specific TCR beta clonotypes prevailed over the rest of the response. Summed frequency of public TCR beta families distinguished CMV carriers with the relevant HLA.

J lost 4 bases, V lost 5 bases, and 10 bases had no gene match. Germline V gives CDR1 SGHTA, CDR2 FQGTGA. The CDR3 spans 15 residues. The sequence derives from a human donor in good health (CMV status not recorded). Some clones in this sample may be carry-over from other donors' samples. The J gene is TRBJ1-1, the V gene TRBV7-3; TRBD1 aligns across 7 bases. Sequenced here: cultured PBMCs, sampled from culture after CMV antigen stimulation. In DNA form, the CDR3 reads TGTGCCAGCAGCGCGGTAGGGGGCGCGGTCACTGAAGCTTTCTTT. Its translation is CASSAVGGAVTEAFF.